A single T cell receptor beta chain is shown here with its context. The antigen remains unidentified. Sequencing was performed with immunoSEQ multiplex PCR; in TCRdb, only in-frame clones are kept and a portion is missing. The sample lists about 39,000 clones; more than 75% were seen once. This entry comes from a study of chemoradiotherapy in HPV16-positive cancers. V lost 2 bases and J lost 4; bases outside the gene matches: 11. The CDR3 has 17 amino acids. Germline-derived CDR1 and CDR2 are KGHSH and LQKENI. Notes on the study in general: During treatment, candidate HPV-specific clones and E7-related motifs expanded in tumor.

This chain connects TRBV18 to TRBJ1-1; TRBD1 matches 9 bases. The sequenced sample was blood, obtained from a patient who underwent chemoradiotherapy. This receptor was obtained from a human donor with HPV-associated anogenital cancer. CDR3 region: CASSPSGTGGVGTEAFF. Written as DNA, the CDR3 is TGTGCCAGCTCACCATCAGGAACAGGGGGCGTTGGCACTGAAGCTTTCTTT.